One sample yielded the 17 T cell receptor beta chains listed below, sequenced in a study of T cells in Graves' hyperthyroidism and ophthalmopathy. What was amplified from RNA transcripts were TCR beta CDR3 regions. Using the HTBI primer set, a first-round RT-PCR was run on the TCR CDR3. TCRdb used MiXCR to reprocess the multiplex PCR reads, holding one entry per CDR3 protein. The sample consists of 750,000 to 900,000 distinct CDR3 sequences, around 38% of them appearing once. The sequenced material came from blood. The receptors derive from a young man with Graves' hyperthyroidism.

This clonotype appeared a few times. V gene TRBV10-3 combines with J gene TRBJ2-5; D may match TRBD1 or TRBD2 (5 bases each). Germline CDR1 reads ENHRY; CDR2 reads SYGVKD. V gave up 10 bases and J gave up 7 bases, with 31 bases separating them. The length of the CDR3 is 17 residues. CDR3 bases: TGTGCCAGCAGCACTGACGGGGCCCGACGTCCAAGAGTGACCCAGTACTTC. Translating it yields CASSTDGARRPRVTQYF.

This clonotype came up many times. The CDR3 loop reads CASSIVGDSPLHF. The CDR3, as DNA: TGTGCCAGTAGTATAGTGGGGGACTCACCCCTCCACTTT. The genes are TRBV19 and TRBJ1-6; tentatively, D is TRBD1 (5 bases). The CDR3 is 13 residues long. Germline lookup yields CDR1 LNHDA and CDR2 SQIVND (reference sequence). V lost 1 base to trimming and J lost 10 bases, with 8 bases between them. Variable domain in full (rest from reference TRBV19 and TRBJ1-6): DGGITQSPKYLFRKEGQNVTLSCEQNLNHDAMYWYRQDPGQGLRLIYYSQIVNDFQKGDIAEGYSVSREKKESFPLTVTSAQKNPTAFYLCASSIVGDSPLHFGNGTRLTVT.

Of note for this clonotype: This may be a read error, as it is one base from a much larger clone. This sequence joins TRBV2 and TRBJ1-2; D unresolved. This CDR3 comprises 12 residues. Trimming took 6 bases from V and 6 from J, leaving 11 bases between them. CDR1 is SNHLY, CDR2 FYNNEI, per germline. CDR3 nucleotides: TGTGCCAGCAGCGCCTCAGAGGATGGCTACACCTTC. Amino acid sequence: CASSASEDGYTF.

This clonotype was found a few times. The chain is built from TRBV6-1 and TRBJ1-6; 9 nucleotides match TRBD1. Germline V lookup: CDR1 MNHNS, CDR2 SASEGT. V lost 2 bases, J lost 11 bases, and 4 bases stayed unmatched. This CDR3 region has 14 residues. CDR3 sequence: CASSESGQGTPLHF. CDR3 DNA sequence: TGTGCCAGCAGTGAAAGTGGACAGGGGACACCCCTCCACTTT.

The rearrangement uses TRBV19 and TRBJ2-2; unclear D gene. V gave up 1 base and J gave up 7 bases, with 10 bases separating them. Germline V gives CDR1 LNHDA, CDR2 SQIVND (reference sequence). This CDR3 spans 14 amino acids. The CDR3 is CASSIGSRSGELFF. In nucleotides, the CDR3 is TGTGCCAGTAGTATAGGGTCTAGGAGCGGGGAGCTGTTTTTT.

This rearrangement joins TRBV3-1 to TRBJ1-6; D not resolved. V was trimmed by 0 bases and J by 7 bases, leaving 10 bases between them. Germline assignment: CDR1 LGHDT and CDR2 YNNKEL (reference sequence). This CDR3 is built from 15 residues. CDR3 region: CASSQDDRKNSPLHF. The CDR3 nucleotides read TGTGCCAGCAGCCAAGATGATAGGAAAAATTCACCCCTCCACTTT.

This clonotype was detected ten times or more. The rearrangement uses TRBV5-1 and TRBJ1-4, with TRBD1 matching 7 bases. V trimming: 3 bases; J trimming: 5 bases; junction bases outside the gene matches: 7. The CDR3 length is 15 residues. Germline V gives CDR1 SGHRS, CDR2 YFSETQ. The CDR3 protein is CASSSQGLNNEKLFF. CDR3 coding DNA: TGCGCCAGCAGCTCACAGGGGCTCAACAATGAAAAACTGTTTTTT.

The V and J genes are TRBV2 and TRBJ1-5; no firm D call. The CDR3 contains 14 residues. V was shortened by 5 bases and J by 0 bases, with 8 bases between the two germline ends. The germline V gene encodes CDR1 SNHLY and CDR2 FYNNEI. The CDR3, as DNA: TGTGCCAGCAGTTCCATGGGTAGCAATCAGCCCCAGCATTTT. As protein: CASSSMGSNQPQHF.

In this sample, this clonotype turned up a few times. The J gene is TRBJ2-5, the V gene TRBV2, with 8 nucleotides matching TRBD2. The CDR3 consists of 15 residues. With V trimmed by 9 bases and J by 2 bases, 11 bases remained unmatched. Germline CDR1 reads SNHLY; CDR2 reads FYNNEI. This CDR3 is CARGIAGSEQETQYF. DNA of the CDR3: TGTGCCAGGGGAATAGCGGGATCCGAGCAAGAGACCCAGTACTTC. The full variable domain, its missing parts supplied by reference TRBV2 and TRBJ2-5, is EPEVTQTPSHQVTQMGQEVILRCVPISNHLYFYWYRQILGQKVEFLVSFYNNEISEKSEIFDDQFSVERPDGSNFTLKIRSTKLEDSAMYFCARGIAGSEQETQYFGPGTRLLVL.

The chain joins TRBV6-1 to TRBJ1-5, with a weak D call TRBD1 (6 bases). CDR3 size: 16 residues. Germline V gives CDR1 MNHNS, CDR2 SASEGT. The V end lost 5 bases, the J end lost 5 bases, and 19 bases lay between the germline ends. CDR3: CASSTGTGQRDQPQHF. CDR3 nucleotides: TGTGCCAGCAGTACAGGAACCGGACAGCGGGATCAGCCCCAGCATTTT.

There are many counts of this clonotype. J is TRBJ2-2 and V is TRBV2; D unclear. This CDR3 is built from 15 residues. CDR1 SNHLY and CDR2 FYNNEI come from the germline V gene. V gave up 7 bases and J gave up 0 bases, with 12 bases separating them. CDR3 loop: CASNYLDTNTGELFF. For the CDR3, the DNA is TGTGCCAGCAATTACCTCGACACGAACACCGGGGAGCTGTTTTTT.

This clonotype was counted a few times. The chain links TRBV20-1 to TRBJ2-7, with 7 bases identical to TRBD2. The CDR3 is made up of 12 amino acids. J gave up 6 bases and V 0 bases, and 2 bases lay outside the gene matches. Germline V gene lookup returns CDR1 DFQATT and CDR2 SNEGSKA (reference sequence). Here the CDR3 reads CSARDGGSEQYF. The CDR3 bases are TGCAGTGCTAGAGACGGGGGGTCCGAGCAGTACTTC.

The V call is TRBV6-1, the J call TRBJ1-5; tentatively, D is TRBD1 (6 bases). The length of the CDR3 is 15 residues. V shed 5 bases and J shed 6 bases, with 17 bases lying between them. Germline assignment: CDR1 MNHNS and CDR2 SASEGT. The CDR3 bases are TGTGCCAGCAGTCCGTCCCGGGACATCATTCAGCCCCAGCATTTT. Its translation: CASSPSRDIIQPQHF.

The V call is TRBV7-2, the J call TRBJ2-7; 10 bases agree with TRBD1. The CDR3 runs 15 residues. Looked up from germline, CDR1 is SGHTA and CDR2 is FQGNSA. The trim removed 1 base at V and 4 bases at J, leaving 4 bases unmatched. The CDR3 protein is CASSLEPGQGYEQYF. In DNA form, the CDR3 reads TGTGCCAGCAGCTTAGAACCGGGACAGGGGTACGAGCAGTACTTC.

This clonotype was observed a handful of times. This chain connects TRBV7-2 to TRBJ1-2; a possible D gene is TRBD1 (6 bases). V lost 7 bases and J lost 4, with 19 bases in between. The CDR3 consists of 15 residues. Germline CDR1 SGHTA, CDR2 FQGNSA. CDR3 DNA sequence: TGTGCCAGCACCGGTCCAGCTACAGGGACCTATGGCTACACCTTC. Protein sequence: CASTGPATGTYGYTF.

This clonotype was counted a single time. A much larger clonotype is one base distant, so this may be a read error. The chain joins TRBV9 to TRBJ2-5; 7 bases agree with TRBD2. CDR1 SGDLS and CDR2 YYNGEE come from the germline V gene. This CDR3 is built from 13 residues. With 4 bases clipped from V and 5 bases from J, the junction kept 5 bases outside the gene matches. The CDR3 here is CASSITGRETQYF. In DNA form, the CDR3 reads TGTGCCAGCAGCATAACCGGGAGGGAGACCCAGTACTTC.

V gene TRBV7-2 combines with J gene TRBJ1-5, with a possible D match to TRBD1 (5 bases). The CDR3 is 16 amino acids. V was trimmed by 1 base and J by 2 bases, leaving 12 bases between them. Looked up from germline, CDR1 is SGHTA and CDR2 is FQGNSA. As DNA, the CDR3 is TGTGCCAGCAGCTTAGGGCCAGGGCGGGGCAATCAGCCCCAGCATTTT. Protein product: CASSLGPGRGNQPQHF.